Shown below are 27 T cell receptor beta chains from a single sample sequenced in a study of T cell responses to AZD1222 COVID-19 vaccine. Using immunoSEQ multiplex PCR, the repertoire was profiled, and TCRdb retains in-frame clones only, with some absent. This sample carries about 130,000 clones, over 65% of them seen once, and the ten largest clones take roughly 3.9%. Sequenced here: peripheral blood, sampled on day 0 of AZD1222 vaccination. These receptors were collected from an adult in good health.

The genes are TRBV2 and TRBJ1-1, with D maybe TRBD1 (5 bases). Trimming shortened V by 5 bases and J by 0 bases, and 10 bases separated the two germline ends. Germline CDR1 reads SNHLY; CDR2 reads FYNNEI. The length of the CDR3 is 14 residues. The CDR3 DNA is TGTGCCAGCAGTCGGGGCTTCATGAACACTGAAGCTTTCTTT. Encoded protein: CASSRGFMNTEAFF.

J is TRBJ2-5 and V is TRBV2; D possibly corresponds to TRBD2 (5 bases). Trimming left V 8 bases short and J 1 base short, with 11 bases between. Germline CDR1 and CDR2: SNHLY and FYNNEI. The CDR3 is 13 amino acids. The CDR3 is CASSSGVQETQYF. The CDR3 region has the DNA TGTGCCAGCTCCAGCGGTGTCCAAGAGACCCAGTACTTC.

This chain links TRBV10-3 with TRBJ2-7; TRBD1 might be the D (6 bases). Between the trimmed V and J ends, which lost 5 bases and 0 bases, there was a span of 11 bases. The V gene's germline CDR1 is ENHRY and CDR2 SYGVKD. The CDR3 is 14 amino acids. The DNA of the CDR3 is TGTGCCATCAGTTTAGACAGGAGCTCCTACGAGCAGTACTTC. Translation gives CAISLDRSSYEQYF.

CDR3 nucleotides: TGTGCCAGCTCACCCGCAGGGGGAGAGACCCAGTACTTC. Protein product: CASSPAGGETQYF. The chain is built from TRBV18 and TRBJ2-5; 7 bases agree with TRBD1. This CDR3 is built from 13 residues. Trimming at V came to 3 bases and at J to 4 bases, leaving 2 bases not matched to a gene. CDR1 and CDR2 from the germline V gene are KGHSH and LQKENI.

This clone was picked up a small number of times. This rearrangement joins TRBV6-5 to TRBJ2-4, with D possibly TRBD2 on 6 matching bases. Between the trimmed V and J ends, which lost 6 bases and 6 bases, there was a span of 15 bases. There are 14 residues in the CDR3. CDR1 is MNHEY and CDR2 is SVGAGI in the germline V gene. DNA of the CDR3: TGTGCCAGCAGCCCCAATGGGGGAGGAAACATTCAGTACTTC. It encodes CASSPNGGGNIQYF.

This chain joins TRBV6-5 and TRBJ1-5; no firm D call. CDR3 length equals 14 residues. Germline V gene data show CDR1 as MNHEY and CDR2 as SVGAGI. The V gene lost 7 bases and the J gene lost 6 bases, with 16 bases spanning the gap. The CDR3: CASTPGREGQPQHF. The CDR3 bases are TGTGCCAGCACCCCCGGCCGGGAGGGTCAGCCCCAGCATTTT.

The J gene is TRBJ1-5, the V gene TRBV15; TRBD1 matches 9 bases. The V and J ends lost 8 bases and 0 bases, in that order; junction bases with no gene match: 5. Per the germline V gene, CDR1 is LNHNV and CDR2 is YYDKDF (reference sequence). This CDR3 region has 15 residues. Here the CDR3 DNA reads TGTGCCACCTCGGGGACAGGGAGTAGCAATCAGCCCCAGCATTTT. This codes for CATSGTGSSNQPQHF.

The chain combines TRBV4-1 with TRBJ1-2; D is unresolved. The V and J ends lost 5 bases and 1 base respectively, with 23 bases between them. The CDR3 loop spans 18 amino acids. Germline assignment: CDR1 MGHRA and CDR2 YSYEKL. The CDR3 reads CASSKGGLWAANNYGYTF. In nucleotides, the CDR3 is TGCGCCAGCAGCAAAGGAGGGTTGTGGGCCGCAAATAACTATGGCTACACCTTC.

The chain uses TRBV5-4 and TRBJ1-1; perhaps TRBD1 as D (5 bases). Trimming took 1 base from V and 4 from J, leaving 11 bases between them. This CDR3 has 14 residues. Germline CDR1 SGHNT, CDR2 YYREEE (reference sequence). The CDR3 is CASSLPGPTTEAFF. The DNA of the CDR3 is TGTGCCAGCAGCTTGCCAGGGCCCACCACTGAAGCTTTCTTT. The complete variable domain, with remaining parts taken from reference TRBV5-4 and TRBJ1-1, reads ETGVTQSPTHLIKTRGQQVTLRCSSQSGHNTVSWYQQALGQGPQFIFQYYREEENGRGNFPPRFSGLQFPNYSSELNVNALELDDSALYLCASSLPGPTTEAFFGQGTRLTVV.

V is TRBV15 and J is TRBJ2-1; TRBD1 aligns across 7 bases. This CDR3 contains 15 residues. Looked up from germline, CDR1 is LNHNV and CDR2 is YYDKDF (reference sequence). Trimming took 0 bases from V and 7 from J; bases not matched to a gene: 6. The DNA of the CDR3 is TGTGCCACCAGCAGAGATCCCCAGGGGGAAAATGAGCAGTTCTTC. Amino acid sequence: CATSRDPQGENEQFF.

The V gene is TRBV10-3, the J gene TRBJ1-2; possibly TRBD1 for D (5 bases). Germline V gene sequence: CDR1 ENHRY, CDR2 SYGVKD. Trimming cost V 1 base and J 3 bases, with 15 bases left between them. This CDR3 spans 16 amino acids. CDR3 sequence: CAISEWVEDKHYGYTF. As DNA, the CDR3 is TGTGCCATCAGTGAGTGGGTTGAGGACAAACACTATGGCTACACCTTC.

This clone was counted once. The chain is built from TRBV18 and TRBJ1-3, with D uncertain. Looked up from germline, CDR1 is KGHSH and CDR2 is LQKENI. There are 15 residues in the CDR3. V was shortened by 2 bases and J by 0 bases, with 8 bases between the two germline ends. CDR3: CASSPTSSSGNTIYF. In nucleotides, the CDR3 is TGTGCCAGCTCACCAACATCGAGCTCTGGAAACACCATATATTTT.

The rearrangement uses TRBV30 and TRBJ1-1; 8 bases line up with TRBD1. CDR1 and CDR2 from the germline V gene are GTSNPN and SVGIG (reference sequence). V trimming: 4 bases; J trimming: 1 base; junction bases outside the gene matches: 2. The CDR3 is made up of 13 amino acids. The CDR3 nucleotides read TGTGCCTGGACCGACAGGGGGAACACTGAAGCTTTCTTT. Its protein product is CAWTDRGNTEAFF.

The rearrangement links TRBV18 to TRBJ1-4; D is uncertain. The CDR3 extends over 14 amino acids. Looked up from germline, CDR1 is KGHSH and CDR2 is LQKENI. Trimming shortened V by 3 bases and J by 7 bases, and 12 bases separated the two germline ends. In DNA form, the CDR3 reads TGTGCCAGCTCACCTGGCCTCGAGGGTGAAAAACTGTTTTTT. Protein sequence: CASSPGLEGEKLFF.

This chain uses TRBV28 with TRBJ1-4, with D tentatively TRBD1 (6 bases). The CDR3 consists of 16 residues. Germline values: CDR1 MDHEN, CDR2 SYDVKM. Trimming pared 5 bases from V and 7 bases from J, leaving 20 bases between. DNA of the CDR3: TGTGCCAGCAGTGCCATCCCGGGGGCGCGGGGTGAAAAACTGTTTTTT. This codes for CASSAIPGARGEKLFF.

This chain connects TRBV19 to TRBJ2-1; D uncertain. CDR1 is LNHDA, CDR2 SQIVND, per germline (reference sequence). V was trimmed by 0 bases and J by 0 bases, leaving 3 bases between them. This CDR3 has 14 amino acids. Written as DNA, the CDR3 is TGTGCCAGTAGTATAGAGAGCTCCTACAATGAGCAGTTCTTC. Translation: CASSIESSYNEQFF.

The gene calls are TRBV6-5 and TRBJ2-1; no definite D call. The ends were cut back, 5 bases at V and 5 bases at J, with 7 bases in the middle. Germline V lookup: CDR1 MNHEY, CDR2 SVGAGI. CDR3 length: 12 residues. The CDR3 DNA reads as TGTGCCAGCAGTACTACCAACAATGAGCAGTTCTTC. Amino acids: CASSTTNNEQFF.

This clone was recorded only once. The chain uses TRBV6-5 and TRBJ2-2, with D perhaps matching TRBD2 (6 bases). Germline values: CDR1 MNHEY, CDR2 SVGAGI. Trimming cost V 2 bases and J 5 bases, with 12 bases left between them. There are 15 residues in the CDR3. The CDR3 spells CASSYARGGTGELFF. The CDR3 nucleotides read TGTGCCAGCAGTTACGCGCGGGGCGGAACCGGGGAGCTGTTTTTT.

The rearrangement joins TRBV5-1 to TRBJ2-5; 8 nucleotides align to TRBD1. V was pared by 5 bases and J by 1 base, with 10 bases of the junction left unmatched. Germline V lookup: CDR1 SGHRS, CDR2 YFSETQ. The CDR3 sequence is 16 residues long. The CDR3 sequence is CASSSNPGQGQETQYF. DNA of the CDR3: TGCGCCAGCAGTTCCAACCCCGGACAGGGCCAAGAGACCCAGTACTTC.

The CDR3 region is CASSFGGADNQPQHF. CDR3 in DNA: TGTGCCAGCAGTTTTGGGGGGGCGGATAATCAGCCCCAGCATTTT. The rearrangement uses TRBV28 and TRBJ1-5; possibly TRBD1 for D (6 bases). Germline V CDR1 and CDR2: MDHEN, SYDVKM. The CDR3 length is 15 residues. Trimming left V 3 bases short and J 4 bases short, with 13 bases between.

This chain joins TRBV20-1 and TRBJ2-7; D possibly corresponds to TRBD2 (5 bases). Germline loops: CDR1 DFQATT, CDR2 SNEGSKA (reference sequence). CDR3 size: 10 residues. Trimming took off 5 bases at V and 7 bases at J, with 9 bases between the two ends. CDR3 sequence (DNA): TGCAGTGCTTGGAGGACTGAGCAGTACTTC. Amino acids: CSAWRTEQYF.

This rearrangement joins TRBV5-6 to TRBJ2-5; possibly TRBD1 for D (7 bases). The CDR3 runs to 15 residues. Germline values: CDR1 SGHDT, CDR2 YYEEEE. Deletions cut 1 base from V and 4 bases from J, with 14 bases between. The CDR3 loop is CASSLRRGQGETQYF. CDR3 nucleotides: TGTGCCAGCAGCTTGAGGAGGGGGCAAGGAGAGACCCAGTACTTC. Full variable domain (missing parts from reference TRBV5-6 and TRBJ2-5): DAGVTQSPTHLIKTRGQQVTLRCSPKSGHDTVSWYQQALGQGPQFIFQYYEEEERQRGNFPDRFSGHQFPNYSSELNVNALLLGDSALYLCASSLRRGQGETQYFGPGTRLLVL.

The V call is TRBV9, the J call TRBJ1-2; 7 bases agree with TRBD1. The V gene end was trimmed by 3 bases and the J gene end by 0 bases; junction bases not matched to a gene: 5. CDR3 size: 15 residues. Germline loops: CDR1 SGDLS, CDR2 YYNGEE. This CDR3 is CASSGDSLPNYGYTF. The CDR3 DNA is TGTGCCAGCAGCGGGGACAGCCTCCCTAACTATGGCTACACCTTC.

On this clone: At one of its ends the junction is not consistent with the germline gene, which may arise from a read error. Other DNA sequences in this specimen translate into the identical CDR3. The CDR3 sequence is CASSERRDTYEQYF. In DNA form, the CDR3 reads TGCGCCAGCAGCGAAAGACGGGACACCTACGAGCAGTACTTT. V gene TRBV4-1 combines with J gene TRBJ2-7, with a possible D match to TRBD1 (6 bases). The CDR3 consists of 14 residues. The germline CDR1 and CDR2 sequences are MGHRA and YSYEKL.

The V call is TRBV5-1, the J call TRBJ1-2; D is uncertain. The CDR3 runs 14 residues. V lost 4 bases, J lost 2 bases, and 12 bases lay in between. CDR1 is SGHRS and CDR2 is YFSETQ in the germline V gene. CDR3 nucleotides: TGCGCCAGCAGCCCGGGTACAATGAACTATGGCTACACCTTC. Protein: CASSPGTMNYGYTF.

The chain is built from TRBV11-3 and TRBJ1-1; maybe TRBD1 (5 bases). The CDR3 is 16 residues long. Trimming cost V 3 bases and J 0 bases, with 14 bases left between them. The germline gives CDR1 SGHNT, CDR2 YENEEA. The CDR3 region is CASSFGMGVLNTEAFF. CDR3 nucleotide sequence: TGTGCCAGCAGCTTTGGAATGGGGGTACTGAACACTGAAGCTTTCTTT.

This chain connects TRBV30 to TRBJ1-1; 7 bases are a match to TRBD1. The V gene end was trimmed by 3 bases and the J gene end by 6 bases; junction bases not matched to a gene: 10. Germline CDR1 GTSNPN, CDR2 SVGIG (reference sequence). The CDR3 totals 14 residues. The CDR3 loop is CAWSPRDRTSEAFF. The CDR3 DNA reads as TGTGCCTGGAGCCCCCGGGACAGAACCTCTGAAGCTTTCTTT.